Sequencing of this TCR beta chain was carried out in a study of T cell repertoires in cytomegalovirus infection. TCRdb redid the calling of the reads with MiXCR, one entry per CDR3 protein. The table lists about 360,000 distinct CDR3 sequences, about a sixth of them singletons. The CDR3 sequence is 18 residues long. Germline V gene sequence: CDR1 SGHTA, CDR2 FQGNSA. The V gene lost 1 base and the J gene lost 2 bases, with 19 bases spanning the gap. This clonotype has a handful of counts. The V gene is TRBV7-2, the J gene TRBJ2-3; possibly TRBD2 for D (6 bases). Material: PBMCs. The source is a human donor in good health (CMV status not recorded). Some clones in this sample may be carry-over from other donors' samples. The CDR3 region is CASSLDGWRGLFTDTQYF. CDR3 coding DNA: TGTGCCAGCAGCTTAGACGGGTGGCGGGGTTTATTCACAGATACGCAGTATTTT.